Detailed here is one TCR beta chain. Its antigen is not identified. The CDR3 is 19 residues long. Unmatched junction bases numbered 14, after V lost 4 bases and J lost 1 base. Looked up from germline, CDR1 is SGHTA and CDR2 is FQGNSA. This record belongs to a study of cytomegalovirus exposure and HLA in healthy donors. Study-wide results and limits: As a later analysis showed, a missense DCLRE1C variant was linked to trimming of TCR beta V- and J-genes. The study designated 150 or so TCR beta chains cytomegalovirus-associated.

Amplification used 60 Vbeta primers and 13 Jbeta primers. Produced via immunoSEQ multiplex PCR; TCRdb's table is partial and in-frame only. Found here are about 140,000 clones; the top ten clones hold about 2.2%. The chain recombines TRBV7-2 with TRBJ2-1; 9 nucleotides line up with TRBD2. This TCR derives from a woman aged 18-29 years in good health and CMV-seronegative. Sequencing was performed on PBMCs. This CDR3 is CASSYVAGAYFSSYNEQFF. The CDR3 nucleotides are TGTGCCAGCAGCTACGTAGCGGGAGCCTATTTTTCATCCTACAATGAGCAGTTCTTC.